Given below is one T cell receptor beta chain in context. Its specificity is not known. This sample was taken from a study of T cell repertoires in cytomegalovirus infection. Turning to the study itself: Based on public TCR beta signatures, there were indications of CMV infection and of a matching HLA type.

Per germline, CDR1 SGHTA and CDR2 FQGTGA. The CDR3 spans 14 residues. Losses at the gene ends were 6 bases for V and 9 bases for J; bases not matched to a gene: 9. Findings of the study overall: Carriage of CMV together with the relevant HLA was identifiable through cumulative public TCR beta family frequency. Ex vivo responses were dominated by HLA-C-restricted CMV-specific TCR beta clonotypes.

Via MiXCR, TCRdb re-called the reads, giving one row per CDR3 protein. The sample lists fewer than 700,000 distinct CDR3 sequences, 24% seen once, with 6.5% to 10% in the top ten. The receptor was isolated from a human donor in good health (CMV status not recorded). Some clones in this sample may be carry-over from other donors' samples. The chain is built from TRBV7-3 and TRBJ2-3, with 10 bases aligning to TRBD1. The material sequenced was CD8+ T cells from PBMCs. CDR3 in DNA: TGTGCCAGCAGTTCCGGGACAGGGGTCAGAACGCAGTATTTT. This encodes CASSSGTGVRTQYF.